Each of the 29 T cell receptor beta chains below was sequenced from the same sample in a study of blood T cells in healthy people across ages. Using a J-beta primer mix together with a sample-barcoded 5' primer, a second PCR was run for about 7 to 12 cycles. TCRdb called the 5' RACE reads again in MiXCR, with one record for every CDR3 protein. The repertoire consists of over 1.5 million distinct CDR3 sequences, with roughly 52% occurring once and the leading ten covering less than 2.5%. What was sequenced was blood. All receptors come from a woman aged 40-49 years in good health.

Only a few counts were recorded for this clonotype. CDR3 DNA sequence: TGTGCCAGCAGCTTAGATCTGATGGGACAAAGGTTTAGTGAGCAGTTCTTC. Its translation is CASSLDLMGQRFSEQFF. The chain is built from TRBV7-8 and TRBJ2-1; D possibly corresponds to TRBD1 (6 bases). V gave up 1 base and J gave up 9 bases, with 22 bases separating them. The V gene's germline CDR1 is SGHVS and CDR2 FQNEAQ. This CDR3 comprises 17 residues.

The chain recombines TRBV7-2 with TRBJ2-1; D is ambiguous. The V gene's germline CDR1 is SGHTA and CDR2 FQGNSA. V was clipped by 6 bases and J by 4 bases, with 13 bases between them. CDR3 length: 14 amino acids. The CDR3 region is CASSVSRDYNEQFF. The CDR3, as DNA: TGTGCCAGCAGTGTCTCAAGGGATTACAATGAGCAGTTCTTC.

This clonotype was observed a few times. This chain joins TRBV20-1 and TRBJ1-5, with D tentatively TRBD1 (5 bases). V lost 4 bases and J lost 0, with 13 bases in between. This CDR3 has 15 residues. Looked up from germline, CDR1 is DFQATT and CDR2 is SNEGSKA (reference sequence). CDR3 coding DNA: TGCAGTGCTAAACCACCGGGACTTAGCAATCAGCCCCAGCATTTT. Its protein product is CSAKPPGLSNQPQHF.

This clonotype was detected only once. The rearrangement joins TRBV2 to TRBJ2-1; D not certain. Deletions cut 6 bases from V and 7 bases from J, with 13 bases between. The V gene's germline CDR1 is SNHLY and CDR2 FYNNEI. There are 13 residues in the CDR3. The CDR3 bases are TGTGCCAGCAGCGTTGTGCCCGGTAATGAGCAGTTCTTC. As protein: CASSVVPGNEQFF.

The chain uses TRBV3-1 and TRBJ1-2; D unresolved. This CDR3 spans 13 amino acids. V lost 1 base to trimming and J lost 7 bases, with 10 bases between them. Germline V gives CDR1 LGHDT, CDR2 YNNKEL (reference sequence). CDR3 nucleotides: TGTGCCAGCAGCCAAGGTTGGGTAACTGGCTACACCTTC. It codes for CASSQGWVTGYTF.

The table lists this clonotype with a few counts. The chain links TRBV7-3 to TRBJ2-1; 9 nucleotides agree with TRBD1. V lost 0 bases and J lost 9; bases outside the gene matches: 9. The germline V gene has CDR1 SGHTA and CDR2 FQGTGA. CDR3 length: 16 amino acids. CDR3 nucleotides: TGTGCCAGCAGCTTAACCTCCGGGACAGGGAGTGTTGAGCAGTTCTTC. This encodes CASSLTSGTGSVEQFF.

This clonotype was counted between two and nine times. CDR3 coding DNA: TGTGCCAGCAGTAGAGGACAACCCACAGATACGCAGTATTTT. Protein: CASSRGQPTDTQYF. The gene calls are TRBV13 and TRBJ2-3; TRBD1 might be the D (5 bases). CDR1 PRHDT and CDR2 FYEKMQ come from the germline V gene (reference sequence). This CDR3 has 14 amino acids. V shed 6 bases and J shed 2 bases, with 12 bases lying between them.

The chain recombines TRBV19 with TRBJ1-2, with 7 positions matching TRBD1. The germline V gene has CDR1 LNHDA and CDR2 SQIVND (reference sequence). The CDR3 has 14 residues. After removal of 5 bases from V and 5 bases from J, the junction contained 8 bases not matched to a gene. DNA of the CDR3: TGTGCCAGTAGTCCGCTGAGGGGGCCGTATGGCTACACCTTC. It specifies CASSPLRGPYGYTF.

The chain joins TRBV24-1 to TRBJ2-5, with unresolved D. This CDR3 is 12 amino acids long. CDR1 KGHDR and CDR2 SFDVKD come from the germline V gene. V shed 0 bases and J shed 9 bases, with 7 bases lying between them. The CDR3 loop is CATSDLPAPQYF. CDR3 DNA sequence: TGTGCCACCAGTGATTTGCCGGCCCCCCAGTACTTC.

In the case of this clonotype: Germline is not matched at one junction end, which may reflect a read error. The V call is TRBV11-2, the J call TRBJ2-1; D is ambiguous. Germline CDR1 is SGHAT and CDR2 is FQNNGV. This CDR3 is 10 amino acids long. The CDR3 nucleotides read TGTGCCAGTAGCTTAGAGGCGCAGTTCTTC. Residues: CASSLEAQFF.

This chain connects TRBV6-5 to TRBJ2-5; 7 bases fit TRBD2. The CDR3 totals 11 residues. Germline loops: CDR1 MNHEY, CDR2 SVGAGI. The ends lost 10 bases at V and 7 bases at J; junction bases unmatched: 6. CDR3 protein: CATKWGGTQYF. Here the CDR3 DNA reads TGTGCCACCAAATGGGGGGGGACCCAGTACTTC.

The chain uses TRBV2 and TRBJ2-2; 13 bases line up with TRBD2. CDR3 size: 14 residues. Trimming cost V 8 bases and J 8 bases; bases outside gene matches: 5. The germline CDR1 and CDR2 sequences are SNHLY and FYNNEI. The CDR3 sequence: CASGGLAGVGELFF. CDR3 coding DNA: TGTGCCAGCGGAGGACTAGCGGGGGTTGGGGAGCTGTTTTTT.

V gene TRBV5-5 combines with J gene TRBJ2-3, with 7 nucleotides matching TRBD2. CDR1 is SGHKS and CDR2 is YYEKEE in the germline V gene (reference sequence). Trimming at V came to 5 bases and at J to 0 bases, leaving 6 bases not matched to a gene. The CDR3 has 15 residues. This chain's CDR3 is CASSRDYTSTDTQYF. The CDR3 DNA reads as TGTGCCAGCAGTCGGGACTACACTAGCACAGATACGCAGTATTTT.

The gene calls are TRBV5-1 and TRBJ2-6; TRBD2 might be the D (5 bases). This CDR3 contains 14 residues. The V end lost 0 bases, the J end lost 10 bases, and 11 bases lay between the germline ends. CDR1 is SGHRS, CDR2 YFSETQ, per germline. The CDR3, as DNA: TGCGCCAGCAGCTTGGCCGAGGGTCAGAACGTCCTGACTTTC. Protein: CASSLAEGQNVLTF.

The chain links TRBV4-3 to TRBJ2-7, with D perhaps assigned TRBD1 or TRBD2 (7 bases each). Looked up from germline, CDR1 is LGHNA and CDR2 is YSLEER. This CDR3 comprises 15 residues. V was shortened by 3 bases and J by 3 bases, with 15 bases between the two germline ends. CDR3 sequence reads: CASSQETGEGYEQYF. The CDR3 DNA reads as TGCGCCAGCAGCCAGGAAACAGGGGAGGGCTACGAGCAGTACTTC.

The chain combines TRBV3-1 with TRBJ2-1; 8 nucleotides agree with TRBD2. The germline V gene encodes CDR1 LGHDT and CDR2 YNNKEL (reference sequence). The junction had 7 bases not matched to a gene; V was cut back by 4 bases and J by 2 bases. The CDR3 is 16 residues long. CDR3 sequence reads: CASSLLGRGAYNEQFF. The CDR3 DNA is TGTGCCAGCAGCCTATTGGGGCGGGGGGCCTACAATGAGCAGTTCTTC.

This clonotype was counted a few times. The chain joins TRBV7-2 to TRBJ2-3; D is unresolved. Trimming removed 0 bases from V and 4 bases from J, with 8 bases in between. Germline V gives CDR1 SGHTA, CDR2 FQGNSA. The length of the CDR3 is 14 residues. CDR3 DNA sequence: TGTGCCAGCAGCTTAGCGTCCTCCTCAGATACGCAGTATTTT. Its translation is CASSLASSSDTQYF.

This sequence joins TRBV20-1 and TRBJ1-5; unclear D gene. V was cut by 5 bases and J by 2 bases, with 19 bases left in between. Germline CDR1 reads DFQATT; CDR2 reads SNEGSKA (reference sequence). This CDR3 spans 16 amino acids. Here the CDR3 reads CSASPMVSGGNQPQHF. CDR3 in DNA: TGCAGTGCTTCACCTATGGTTTCCGGTGGCAATCAGCCCCAGCATTTT.

This clonotype appeared once. The V and J genes are TRBV7-9 and TRBJ1-2; 8 bases are a match to TRBD1. J lost 4 bases, V lost 5 bases, and 3 bases had no gene match. This CDR3 spans 13 amino acids. CDR1 is SEHNR, CDR2 FQNEAQ, per germline (reference sequence). CDR3 sequence reads: CASSKTGVYGYTF. CDR3 in DNA: TGTGCCAGCAGCAAGACAGGGGTCTATGGCTACACCTTC.

The chain links TRBV6-2 or TRBV6-3 to TRBJ2-5; D tentatively reads TRBD1 or TRBD2 (6 bases each). Germline loops: CDR1 MNHEY, CDR2 SVGEGT. V shed 6 bases and J shed 2 bases, with 13 bases lying between them. The CDR3 covers 14 residues. CDR3 sequence reads: CASRETGAQETQYF. In nucleotides, the CDR3 is TGTGCCAGCAGGGAAACGGGGGCTCAAGAGACCCAGTACTTC.

This clonotype was seen only a few times. The gene calls are TRBV15 and TRBJ1-4, with TRBD1 matching 7 bases. The CDR3 contains 15 residues. V shed 1 base and J 8 bases; nucleotides not matched to a gene: 7. Per the germline V gene, CDR1 is LNHNV and CDR2 is YYDKDF (reference sequence). The CDR3 DNA reads as TGTGCCACCAGCAGAGTGGGAGGGGGCGAGGAAAAACTGTTTTTT. This translates into CATSRVGGGEEKLFF. Combining the CDR3 with reference TRBV15 and TRBJ1-4 gives the whole variable domain DAMVIQNPRYQVTQFGKPVTLSCSQTLNHNVMYWYQQKSSQAPKLLFHYYDKDFNNEADTPDNFQSRRPNTSFCFLDIRSPGLGDTAMYLCATSRVGGGEEKLFFGSGTQLSVL.

The J gene is TRBJ2-1, the V gene TRBV5-1; D is unclear. The CDR3 is made up of 14 amino acids. Germline values: CDR1 SGHRS, CDR2 YFSETQ. Trimming took 0 bases from V and 5 from J, leaving 9 bases between them. The CDR3 DNA sequence: TGCGCCAGCAGCTTGGCCTCGGGCAACAATGAGCAGTTCTTC. It encodes CASSLASGNNEQFF. The variable domain in full, with the rest retrieved from reference TRBV5-1 and TRBJ2-1, is KAGVTQTPRYLIKTRGQQVTLSCSPISGHRSVSWYQQTPGQGLQFLFEYFSETQRNKGNFPGRFSGRQFSNSRSEMNVSTLELGDSALYLCASSLASGNNEQFFGPGTRLTVL.

Only a few counts were recorded for this clonotype. The chain couples TRBV6-5 to TRBJ2-1, with a tentative D call TRBD2 (6 bases). V was cut by 6 bases and J by 3 bases, with 15 bases left in between. The CDR3 loop spans 15 amino acids. Germline V gene sequence: CDR1 MNHEY, CDR2 SVGAGI. The DNA of the CDR3 is TGTGCCAGCAGCCTATCTAGCGCTTTCTACAATGAGCAGTTCTTC. Protein: CASSLSSAFYNEQFF.

The chain has TRBV7-9 and TRBJ1-1; D call uncertain. The germline V gene has CDR1 SEHNR and CDR2 FQNEAQ (reference sequence). Deletions cut 4 bases from V and 6 bases from J, with 15 bases between. The length of the CDR3 is 14 residues. CDR3 in amino acids: CASSSPGGRSEAFF. DNA for the CDR3: TGTGCCAGCAGCTCCCCCGGCGGAAGGTCTGAAGCTTTCTTT.

The chain joins TRBV27 to TRBJ2-7, with D perhaps TRBD1 (5 bases). V was shortened by 4 bases and J by 1 base, with 14 bases between the two germline ends. Germline CDR1 is MNHEY and CDR2 is SMNVEV (reference sequence). This CDR3 spans 15 amino acids. The CDR3 reads CASSSNRIISYEQYF. The CDR3 bases are TGTGCCAGCAGTTCTAACAGGATAATATCCTACGAGCAGTACTTC.

The gene calls are TRBV25-1 and TRBJ2-3; D gene uncertain. The CDR3 is 15 residues long. Germline CDR1 is MGHDK and CDR2 is SYGVNS. V was trimmed by 9 bases and J by 1 base, leaving 17 bases between them. CDR3 nucleotide sequence: TGTGCCAGATCGACCACGGATGAATGCACAGATACGCAGTATTTT. Protein sequence: CARSTTDECTDTQYF.

This chain links TRBV20-1 with TRBJ2-5, with 7 bases identical to TRBD1. The DNA end favors TRBJ2-4, so the J call may be wrong. This CDR3 region has 15 residues. Germline CDR1 is DFQATT and CDR2 is SNEGSKA (reference sequence). CDR3: CSATGTEGDQNIQYF. In DNA form, the CDR3 reads TGCAGTGCCACCGGGACAGAGGGGGACCAAAACATTCAGTACTTC.

This chain connects TRBV28 to TRBJ2-4, with D tentatively TRBD1 or TRBD2 (5 bases each). The CDR3 is made up of 17 amino acids. Deletions cut 6 bases from V and 3 bases from J, with 21 bases between. In germline, CDR1 is MDHEN, CDR2 SYDVKM. CDR3 nucleotides: TGTGCCAGCAGCCCCGAGGGGTATAGGTACGGCAAAAACATTCAGTACTTC. Amino acid sequence: CASSPEGYRYGKNIQYF.

The sample holds a few counts of this clonotype. The CDR3 loop is CASSFRVRTTDTQYF. The DNA for the CDR3 is TGTGCCAGCAGCTTCCGGGTCAGGACTACAGATACGCAGTATTTT. The J gene is TRBJ2-3, the V gene TRBV11-2; a possible D gene is TRBD2 (5 bases). Germline V CDR1 and CDR2: SGHAT, FQNNGV. CDR3 length: 15 amino acids. Between the trimmed V and J ends, which lost 3 bases and 3 bases, there was a span of 13 bases.